What follows are 28 T cell receptor beta chains derived from one specimen sequenced in a study of early T cells in non-severe SARS-CoV-2 infection. TCRdb independently ran MiXCR on the 5' RACE reads; one entry per CDR3 protein. The sample records more than 75,000 distinct CDR3 sequences, 13% to 15% being singletons. The sample consisted of whole blood. Receptor source: an adult who was a healthcare worker with PCR-confirmed SARS-CoV-2 infection or an uninfected control (not recorded which).

The chain has TRBV20-1 and TRBJ2-1; TRBD2 might be the D (6 bases). The ends were cut back, 8 bases at V and 6 bases at J, with 11 bases in the middle. Germline CDR1 DFQATT, CDR2 SNEGSKA (reference sequence). CDR3 size: 11 residues. Here the CDR3 reads CSTRRVNEQFF. The CDR3 DNA reads as TGCAGTACCCGGAGGGTCAATGAGCAGTTCTTC.

The rearrangement joins TRBV14 to TRBJ2-1, with unresolved D. V lost 4 bases to trimming and J lost 8 bases, with 12 bases between them. The germline V gene encodes CDR1 SGHDN and CDR2 FVKESK. There are 13 residues in the CDR3. The CDR3 region is CASSPLLVDEQFF. Written as DNA, the CDR3 is TGTGCCAGCAGCCCCCTGCTAGTGGATGAGCAGTTCTTC.

This clonotype was seen a handful of times. CDR3 DNA: TGTGCCAGCAGTATTGGACTAGCGGGGGGCCCCGATACGCAGTATTTT. Protein product: CASSIGLAGGPDTQYF. The chain is built from TRBV12-3 or TRBV12-4 and TRBJ2-3; 14 nucleotides line up with TRBD2. The CDR3 consists of 16 residues. V dropped 5 bases and J dropped 6; count of bases not matched to a gene: 7.

This clonotype was picked up a small number of times. The CDR3 loop reads CSVGEGTDTQYF. In DNA form, the CDR3 reads TGCAGCGTTGGAGAGGGTACAGATACGCAGTATTTT. This chain links TRBV29-1 with TRBJ2-3; TRBD2 is a possible D gene (5 bases). The CDR3 contains 12 residues. Trimming pared 4 bases from V and 3 bases from J, leaving 8 bases between. The germline V gene has CDR1 SQVTM and CDR2 ANQGSEA.

V usage is TRBV3-1 and J usage is TRBJ2-3; unclear D gene. Germline V lookup: CDR1 LGHDT, CDR2 YNNKEL (reference sequence). V was pared by 1 base and J by 4 bases, with 6 bases between. The CDR3 covers 13 residues. The CDR3 DNA reads as TGTGCCAGCAGCCAAGTTGATGCAGATACGCAGTATTTT. Protein sequence: CASSQVDADTQYF.

This clonotype was picked up many times. The J gene is TRBJ1-1, the V gene TRBV29-1; weak D call: TRBD1 (5 bases). This CDR3 contains 18 residues. The V gene lost 4 bases and the J gene lost 1 base, with 25 bases spanning the gap. Germline V gene data show CDR1 as SQVTM and CDR2 as ANQGSEA. The CDR3 region has the DNA TGCAGCGTTGTCCGGGACCTAAAACCTCGAATGAAGAACACTGAAGCTTTCTTT. It encodes CSVVRDLKPRMKNTEAFF.

In this sample, this clonotype turned up a few times. A read error may account for a junction end that differs from germline. V and J are TRBV27 and TRBJ2-7; 7 nucleotides agree with TRBD1. Germline V gives CDR1 MNHEY, CDR2 SMNVEV (reference sequence). The CDR3 runs 13 residues. CDR3 protein: CVSSSWKGAEQYF. Written as DNA, the CDR3 is TGTGTCAGCAGTTCCTGGAAGGGGGCCGAGCAGTACTTC.

This chain joins TRBV7-3 and TRBJ1-1; possibly TRBD1 for D (5 bases). Germline CDR1 reads SGHTA; CDR2 reads FQGTGA. CDR3 length equals 14 residues. With 1 base removed from V and 5 bases from J, the gap between germline ends came to 11 bases. The CDR3 coding sequence is TGTGCCAGCAGCTTAAACCACGGGGGTACTGAAGCTTTCTTT. Translation gives CASSLNHGGTEAFF.

V gene TRBV6-5 combines with J gene TRBJ1-6; 9 bases line up with TRBD1. The V gene end was trimmed by 4 bases and the J gene end by 8 bases; junction bases not matched to a gene: 9. This CDR3 comprises 16 residues. Germline CDR1 MNHEY, CDR2 SVGAGI. The DNA for the CDR3 is TGTGCCAGCAGTTGGACAGGGGACTTATTATATTCACCCCTCCACTTT. It encodes CASSWTGDLLYSPLHF.

In its sample, this clonotype was seen a few times. The V gene is TRBV5-1, the J gene TRBJ2-5, with D possibly called TRBD1 or TRBD2 (7 bases each). This CDR3 is built from 14 residues. Germline CDR1 and CDR2: SGHRS and YFSETQ. V gave up 7 bases and J gave up 2 bases, with 15 bases separating them. The CDR3 DNA follows: TGCGCCAGCTCCCGTCAGGGGGGGCAAGAGACCCAGTACTTC. This encodes CASSRQGGQETQYF.

A single count supports this clonotype. The J gene is TRBJ1-2, the V gene TRBV29-1, with 7 positions matching TRBD1. CDR1 is SQVTM, CDR2 ANQGSEA, per germline. The CDR3 has 14 amino acids. V lost 6 bases to trimming and J lost 0 bases; unmatched junction nucleotides: 7. The CDR3 spells CSVMDRSPNYGYTF. The DNA for the CDR3 is TGCAGCGTGATGGACAGGTCGCCTAACTATGGCTACACCTTC.

This clonotype has more than one count but fewer than ten. The chain recombines TRBV7-9 with TRBJ1-1; weak D call: TRBD1 (5 bases). The CDR3 runs 14 residues. Germline lookup yields CDR1 SEHNR and CDR2 FQNEAQ (reference sequence). Trimming pared 2 bases from V and 7 bases from J, leaving 14 bases between. CDR3: CASSLNLGVFEAFF. In DNA, the CDR3 is TGTGCCAGCAGCTTAAATCTAGGGGTGTTTGAAGCTTTCTTT.

This clonotype was seen only a few times. The V call is TRBV11-2, the J call TRBJ2-5; 7 nucleotides line up with TRBD1. In germline, CDR1 is SGHAT, CDR2 FQNNGV. Trimming took 5 bases from V and 5 from J; bases not matched to a gene: 20. This CDR3 comprises 18 residues. The CDR3 reads CASSLRSEGAKQRETQYF. In DNA form, the CDR3 reads TGTGCCAGCAGCCTGAGGAGTGAGGGGGCGAAGCAGAGGGAGACCCAGTACTTC.

The chain uses TRBV11-3 and TRBJ2-5; 8 nucleotides align to TRBD1. The CDR3 contains 14 residues. V trimming: 5 bases; J trimming: 3 bases; junction bases outside the gene matches: 5. Germline loops: CDR1 SGHNT, CDR2 YENEEA. DNA for the CDR3: TGTGCCAGCAGCCTACAGGGGGACAAAGAGACCCAGTACTTC. This sequence encodes CASSLQGDKETQYF.

J is TRBJ1-1 and V is TRBV6-8; D might be TRBD1 (5 bases). Deletions cut 7 bases from V and 1 base from J, with 13 bases between. CDR3 length: 14 amino acids. Germline CDR1 and CDR2: MNHGY and SAAAGT. The CDR3 bases are TGTGCCAGCACTTGTGCAGGGACGAACACTGAAGCTTTCTTT. It encodes CASTCAGTNTEAFF.

This rearrangement joins TRBV3-1 to TRBJ1-2; possible D gene TRBD1, 5 bases. The CDR3 consists of 13 residues. Germline V gene data show CDR1 as LGHDT and CDR2 as YNNKEL (reference sequence). Between the trimmed V and J ends, which lost 6 bases and 2 bases, there was a span of 10 bases. CDR3 nucleotide sequence: TGTGCCAGCAGAAGGGACGGAAACTATGGCTACACCTTC. Its protein product is CASRRDGNYGYTF. Together with reference TRBV3-1 and TRBJ1-2, the CDR3 gives the full variable domain: DTAVSQTPKYLVTQMGNDKSIKCEQNLGHDTMYWYKQDSKKFLKIMFSYNNKELIINETVPNRFSPKSPDKAHLNLHINSLELGDSAVYFCASRRDGNYGYTFGSGTRLTVV.

This clonotype was recorded at least ten times. The chain employs TRBV29-1 and TRBJ2-1; no reliable D call. CDR1 is SQVTM, CDR2 ANQGSEA, per germline. With 1 base removed from V and 4 bases from J, the gap between germline ends came to 5 bases. The CDR3 loop spans 12 amino acids. In nucleotides, the CDR3 is TGCAGCGTTGAAGGAGGTTACAATGAGCAGTTCTTC. Translation: CSVEGGYNEQFF.

The J gene is TRBJ1-5, the V gene TRBV3-1; 7 positions agree with TRBD1. Germline CDR1 and CDR2: LGHDT and YNNKEL (reference sequence). The CDR3 covers 15 residues. The ends lost 0 bases at V and 4 bases at J; junction bases unmatched: 3. The CDR3 is CASSQEPGGNQPQHF. The DNA for the CDR3 is TGTGCCAGCAGCCAAGAACCAGGGGGGAATCAGCCCCAGCATTTT. Full variable domain (remainder filled in from reference TRBV3-1 and TRBJ1-5): DTAVSQTPKYLVTQMGNDKSIKCEQNLGHDTMYWYKQDSKKFLKIMFSYNNKELIINETVPNRFSPKSPDKAHLNLHINSLELGDSAVYFCASSQEPGGNQPQHFGDGTRLSIL.

This clonotype was seen only a few times. The rearrangement joins TRBV29-1 to TRBJ2-7, with D perhaps matching TRBD2 (5 bases). The ends were cut back, 5 bases at V and 0 bases at J, with 17 bases in the middle. Germline CDR1 and CDR2: SQVTM and ANQGSEA. The CDR3 consists of 15 residues. CDR3 residues: CSVRGSPRSSYEQYF. CDR3 bases: TGCAGCGTTCGGGGATCCCCTAGGAGCTCCTACGAGCAGTACTTC.

This clonotype was found a few times. V usage is TRBV28 and J usage is TRBJ1-1, with a tentative D call TRBD1 (5 bases). This CDR3 spans 14 amino acids. The germline gives CDR1 MDHEN, CDR2 SYDVKM. V was clipped by 3 bases and J by 4 bases, with 12 bases between them. The CDR3 sequence is CASSFRVSGTEAFF. CDR3 coding DNA: TGTGCCAGCAGTTTCAGGGTGTCAGGCACTGAAGCTTTCTTT. The variable domain in full, with the rest retrieved from reference TRBV28 and TRBJ1-1, is DVKVTQSSRYLVKRTGEKVFLECVQDMDHENMFWYRQDPGLGLRLIYFSYDVKMKEKGDIPEGYSVSREKKERFSLILESASTNQTSMYLCASSFRVSGTEAFFGQGTRLTVV.

This clonotype turned up a few times. The chain recombines TRBV3-1 with TRBJ2-7, with TRBD1 identical over 8 bases. CDR1 LGHDT and CDR2 YNNKEL come from the germline V gene (reference sequence). The CDR3 totals 14 residues. V trimming: 1 base; J trimming: 6 bases; junction bases outside the gene matches: 5. CDR3 bases: TGTGCCAGCAGCCAAGTCGTGACAGGGGTCGAGCAGTACTTC. This gives the protein CASSQVVTGVEQYF.

This clonotype appeared a few times. The rearrangement links TRBV28 to TRBJ2-3, with D uncertain. The CDR3 extends over 12 amino acids. Germline V CDR1 and CDR2: MDHEN, SYDVKM. Trimming removed 7 bases at V and 0 bases at J, with 5 bases between. The CDR3 spells CASNLSTDTQYF. As DNA, the CDR3 is TGTGCCAGCAACCTTAGCACAGATACGCAGTATTTT.

The chain uses TRBV5-1 and TRBJ1-1, with 7 bases lining up with TRBD1. Germline CDR1 and CDR2: SGHRS and YFSETQ. V lost 4 bases and J lost 9; bases outside the gene matches: 6. There are 12 residues in the CDR3. In DNA, the CDR3 is TGCGCCAGCAGCCAGACAGGGAATAAAGCTTTCTTT. This codes for CASSQTGNKAFF.

V usage is TRBV24-1 and J usage is TRBJ1-2; D unclear. The CDR3 runs 14 residues. V lost 5 bases, J lost 6 bases, and 15 bases lay in between. CDR1 and CDR2 (germline): KGHDR, SFDVKD. For the CDR3, the DNA is TGTGCCACCAGTGGTCCTAGGCGGACGGATGGCTACACCTTC. It specifies CATSGPRRTDGYTF.

In its sample, this clonotype was seen a few times. V gene TRBV29-1 combines with J gene TRBJ2-2, with 9 bases that match TRBD1. Trimming at V came to 8 bases and at J to 6 bases, leaving 4 bases not matched to a gene. The length of the CDR3 is 12 residues. Germline V CDR1 and CDR2: SQVTM, ANQGSEA. The CDR3, as DNA: TGCAGCTCGGGACAGGGACCCGGGGAGCTGTTTTTT. This translates into CSSGQGPGELFF.

This chain links TRBV7-9 with TRBJ2-3, with TRBD2 identical over 10 bases. After removal of 5 bases from V and 6 bases from J, the junction contained 5 bases not matched to a gene. The CDR3 has 14 amino acids. Germline loops: CDR1 SEHNR, CDR2 FQNEAQ (reference sequence). The CDR3 is CASSPGTSEDTQYF. DNA of the CDR3: TGTGCCAGCAGCCCCGGGACTAGCGAGGATACGCAGTATTTT.

J is TRBJ1-1 and V is TRBV29-1, with 7 positions matching TRBD1. Germline CDR1 SQVTM, CDR2 ANQGSEA. The CDR3 is 15 amino acids. The V segment lost 6 bases and the J segment 0 bases; nucleotides outside the gene matches: 10. The CDR3 here is CSVGRGLAMNTEAFF. In DNA form, the CDR3 reads TGCAGCGTCGGGAGGGGGCTGGCGATGAACACTGAAGCTTTCTTT.

Remarks on this clonotype: The junction departs from germline at one end; a sequencing error may be responsible. The rearrangement links TRBV11-2 to TRBJ2-3; D possibly corresponds to TRBD1 (6 bases). The CDR3 extends over 15 amino acids. Germline CDR1 is SGHAT and CDR2 is FQNNGV. The CDR3 coding sequence is TGTGTCAGCAGCGGATATAGCACAGGGTCAGATACGCAGTATTTT. Its translation: CVSSGYSTGSDTQYF.